This T cell receptor (beta chain) was identified in a study of blood T cell repertoires in COVID-19. Study context: Sources were T cells, B-cell-depleted T cells, or PBMCs; the material itself was cDNA or gDNA.

CDR3 length: 16 amino acids. Trimming left V 0 bases short and J 1 base short, with 12 bases between. Per the germline V gene, CDR1 is MGHRA and CDR2 is YSYEKL. Only one count was recorded for this clone. Clones were sequenced by immunoSEQ multiplex PCR, and TCRdb holds only the in-frame ones, with some missing. The repertoire has approximately 330,000 clones, roughly 90% of them found once; the top ten carry 3.5% to 4.5%. The receptor was isolated from a woman aged 45-60 years with active or convalescent COVID-19. The sample taken for sequencing was peripheral blood. The V gene is TRBV4-1, the J gene TRBJ1-2; the D is unclear. CDR3 sequence: CASSQDSGEVNYGYTF. The CDR3 bases are TGCGCCAGCAGCCAAGATTCCGGGGAAGTTAACTATGGCTACACCTTC.